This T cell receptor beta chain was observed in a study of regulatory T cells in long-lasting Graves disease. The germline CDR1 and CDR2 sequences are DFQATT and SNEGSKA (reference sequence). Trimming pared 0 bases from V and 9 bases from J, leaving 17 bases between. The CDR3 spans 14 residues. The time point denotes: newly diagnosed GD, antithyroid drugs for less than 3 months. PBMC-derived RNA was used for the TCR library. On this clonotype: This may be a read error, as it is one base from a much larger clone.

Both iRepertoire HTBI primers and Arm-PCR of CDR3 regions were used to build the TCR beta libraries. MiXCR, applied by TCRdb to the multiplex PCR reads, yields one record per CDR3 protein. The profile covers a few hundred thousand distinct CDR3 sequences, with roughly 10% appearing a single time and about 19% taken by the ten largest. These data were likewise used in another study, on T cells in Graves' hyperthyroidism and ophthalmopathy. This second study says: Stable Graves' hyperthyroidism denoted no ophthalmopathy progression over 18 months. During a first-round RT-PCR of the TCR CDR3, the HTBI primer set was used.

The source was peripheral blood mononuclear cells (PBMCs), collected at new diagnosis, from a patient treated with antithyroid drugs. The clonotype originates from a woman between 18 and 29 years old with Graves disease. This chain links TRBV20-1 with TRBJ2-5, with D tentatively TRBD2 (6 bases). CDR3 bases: TGCAGTGCTAGAGACCCCGGCGGGGAATGGGCCCAGTACTTC. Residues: CSARDPGGEWAQYF.